This TCR beta chain emerged from a study of blood T cells in healthy people across ages. From germline, CDR1 is LGHDT and CDR2 YNNKEL (reference sequence). The CDR3 loop spans 14 amino acids. It was with a sample-barcoded 5' primer and a J-beta primer mix that a second PCR of roughly 6 to 12 cycles was run. MiXCR was run by TCRdb on the 5' RACE reads, yielding one entry per CDR3 protein. There are 1.5 million to 2 million distinct CDR3 sequences in the sample; approximately 32% occur only once, and about 11% lies in the top ten. The chain has TRBV3-1 and TRBJ2-2; D is undetermined. The sample comprised blood. The receptor comes from a woman aged 25-40 years in good health. CDR3 amino acids: CATSLLRNTGELFF. In nucleotides, the CDR3 is TGTGCAACGAGTCTCCTACGGAACACCGGGGAGCTGTTTTTT.